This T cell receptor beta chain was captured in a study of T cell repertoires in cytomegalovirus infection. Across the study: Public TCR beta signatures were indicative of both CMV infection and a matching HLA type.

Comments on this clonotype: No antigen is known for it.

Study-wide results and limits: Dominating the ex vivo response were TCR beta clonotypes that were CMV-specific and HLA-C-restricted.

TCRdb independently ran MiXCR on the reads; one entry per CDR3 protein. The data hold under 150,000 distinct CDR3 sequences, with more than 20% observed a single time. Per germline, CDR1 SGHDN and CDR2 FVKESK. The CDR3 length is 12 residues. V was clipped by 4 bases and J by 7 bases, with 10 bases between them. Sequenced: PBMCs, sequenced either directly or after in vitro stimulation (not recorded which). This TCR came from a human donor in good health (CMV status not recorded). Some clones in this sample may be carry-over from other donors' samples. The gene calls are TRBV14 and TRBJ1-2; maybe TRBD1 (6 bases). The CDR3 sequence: CASSPDRVGYTF. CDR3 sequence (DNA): TGTGCCAGCAGCCCGGACAGAGTTGGCTACACCTTC.